This T cell receptor beta chain was observed in a study of cytotoxic CD8 clonotypes in ibrutinib-treated CLL. The method was immunoSEQ multiplex PCR; TCRdb's version includes in-frame clones alone and lacks a portion of them. The sample has about 120,000 clones, about 53% seen once. Germline lookup yields CDR1 WSHSY and CDR2 SAAADI. The CDR3 runs 13 residues. V lost 4 bases and J lost 4, with 10 bases in between. A note on this clone: No antigen is known for it.

The study, taken as a whole, reports: Under therapy, public clonotypes either contracted or stayed stable, and they were uncommon. Baseline levels were approached again at progression, after clonality had risen at ibrutinib response.

Library input was roughly 1.9 micrograms of DNA from cryopreserved PBMCs. The sequences come from PBMCs, collected after 24 months of ibrutinib treatment. The V call is TRBV10-2, the J call TRBJ1-1; maybe TRBD1 (5 bases). This TCR derives from a human donor with chronic lymphocytic leukemia. The CDR3 sequence: CASSGQGGTEAFF. CDR3 in DNA: TGCGCCAGCAGTGGCCAGGGTGGCACTGAAGCTTTCTTT.